This T cell receptor (beta chain) was captured by sequencing in a study of T cells in narcolepsy. Across the study: Donors had narcolepsy type 1 or type 2, or were healthy controls.

Assay used: immunoSEQ multiplex PCR; TCRdb lists only in-frame clones, some missing. This sample has around 1,500 clones; 23% occur once, and the top ten carry over 12%. The V and J ends lost 6 bases and 1 base, in that order; junction bases with no gene match: 5. CDR1 and CDR2 (germline): SGHNT, YENEEA. The CDR3 totals 15 residues. This clone was detected once. Its antigen remains unknown. Whole-study findings and limits: HCRT-specific and TRIB2-specific autoreactive clonotypes appeared among same-patient CSF and blood CD4+ clonotypes. Autoreactive clonotypes reportedly recurred in blood of same and different patients, not controls.

The genes are TRBV11-3 and TRBJ2-1, with 8 bases that match TRBD1. The specimen was cultured CD4+ T cells from cerebrospinal fluid. The origin of this receptor is a human donor with narcolepsy. The CDR3 sequence: CASSQGAKSYNEQFF. The CDR3 DNA reads TGTGCCAGCAGTCAGGGGGCGAAGTCCTACAATGAGCAGTTCTTC.